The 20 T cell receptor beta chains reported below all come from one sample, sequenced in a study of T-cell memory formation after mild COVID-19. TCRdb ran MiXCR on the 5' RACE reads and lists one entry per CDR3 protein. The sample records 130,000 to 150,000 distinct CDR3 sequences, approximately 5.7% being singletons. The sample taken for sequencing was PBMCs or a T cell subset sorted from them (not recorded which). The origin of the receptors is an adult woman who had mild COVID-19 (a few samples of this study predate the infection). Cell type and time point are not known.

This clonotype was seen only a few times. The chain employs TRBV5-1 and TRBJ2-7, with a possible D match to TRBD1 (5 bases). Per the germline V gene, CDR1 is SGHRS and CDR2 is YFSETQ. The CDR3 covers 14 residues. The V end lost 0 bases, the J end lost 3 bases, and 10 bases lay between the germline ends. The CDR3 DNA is TGCGCCAGCAGCTTGGAGGGGATCAACTACGAGCAGTACTTC. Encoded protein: CASSLEGINYEQYF.

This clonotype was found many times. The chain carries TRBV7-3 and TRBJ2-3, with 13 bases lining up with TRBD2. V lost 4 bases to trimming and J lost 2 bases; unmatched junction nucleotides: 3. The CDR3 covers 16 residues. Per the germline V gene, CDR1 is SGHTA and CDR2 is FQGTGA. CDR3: CASSSGLAGLTDTQYF. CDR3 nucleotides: TGTGCCAGCAGCTCGGGACTAGCGGGACTCACAGATACGCAGTATTTT.

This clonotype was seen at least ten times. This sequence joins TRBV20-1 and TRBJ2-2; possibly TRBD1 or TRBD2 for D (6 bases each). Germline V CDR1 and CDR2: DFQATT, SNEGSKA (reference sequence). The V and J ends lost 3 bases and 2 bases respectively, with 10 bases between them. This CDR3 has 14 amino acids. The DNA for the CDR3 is TGCAGTGCTAGTGTCGGGGGCAACACCGGGGAGCTGTTTTTT. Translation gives CSASVGGNTGELFF.

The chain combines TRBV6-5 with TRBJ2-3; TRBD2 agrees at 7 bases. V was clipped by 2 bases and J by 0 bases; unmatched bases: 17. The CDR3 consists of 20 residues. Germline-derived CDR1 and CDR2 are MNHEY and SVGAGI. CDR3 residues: CASSYGGRGGESHSTDTQYF. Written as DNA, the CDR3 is TGTGCCAGCAGTTACGGCGGACGGGGAGGGGAAAGTCATAGCACAGATACGCAGTATTTT.

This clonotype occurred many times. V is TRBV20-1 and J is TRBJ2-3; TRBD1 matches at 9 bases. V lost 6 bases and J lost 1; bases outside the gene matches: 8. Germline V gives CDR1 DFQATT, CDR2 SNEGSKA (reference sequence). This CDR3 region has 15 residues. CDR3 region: CSANHRGLGTDTQYF. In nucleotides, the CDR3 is TGCAGTGCCAACCACAGGGGGCTGGGCACAGATACGCAGTATTTT.

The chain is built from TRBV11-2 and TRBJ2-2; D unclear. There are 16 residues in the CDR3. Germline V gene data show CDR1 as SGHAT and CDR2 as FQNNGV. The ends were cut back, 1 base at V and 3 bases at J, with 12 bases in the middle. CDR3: CASSLVWGRDTGELFF. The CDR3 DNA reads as TGTGCCAGCAGCTTAGTCTGGGGTAGGGACACCGGGGAGCTGTTTTTT.

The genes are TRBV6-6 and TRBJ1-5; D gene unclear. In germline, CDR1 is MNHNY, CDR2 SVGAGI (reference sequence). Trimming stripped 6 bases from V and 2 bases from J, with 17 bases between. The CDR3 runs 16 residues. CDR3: CASSPGEVLGNQPQHF. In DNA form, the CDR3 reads TGTGCCAGCAGCCCTGGTGAGGTTTTAGGCAATCAGCCCCAGCATTTT.

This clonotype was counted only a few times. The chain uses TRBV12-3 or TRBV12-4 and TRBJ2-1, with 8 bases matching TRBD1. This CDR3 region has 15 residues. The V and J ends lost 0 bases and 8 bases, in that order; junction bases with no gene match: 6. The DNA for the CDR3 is TGTGCCAGCAGTTTAGCGATCCAGGGGGCCGATGAGCAGTTCTTC. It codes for CASSLAIQGADEQFF.

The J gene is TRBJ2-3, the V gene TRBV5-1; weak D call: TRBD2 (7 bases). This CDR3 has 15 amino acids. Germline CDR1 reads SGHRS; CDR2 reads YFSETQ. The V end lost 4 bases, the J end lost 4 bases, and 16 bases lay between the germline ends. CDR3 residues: CASSLMGGRADTQYF. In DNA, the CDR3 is TGCGCCAGCAGCCTGATGGGGGGGCGGGCAGATACGCAGTATTTT.

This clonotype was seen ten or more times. The CDR3 DNA reads as TGCGCCAGCGGGGGCGAGAACTCCTACGAGCAGTACTTC. It encodes CASGGENSYEQYF. The V gene is TRBV5-1, the J gene TRBJ2-7, with TRBD1 as a possible D gene (6 bases). This CDR3 has 13 amino acids. The germline V and J ends were trimmed by 7 bases and 0 bases, with 11 bases remaining between them. CDR1 and CDR2 from the germline V gene are SGHRS and YFSETQ.

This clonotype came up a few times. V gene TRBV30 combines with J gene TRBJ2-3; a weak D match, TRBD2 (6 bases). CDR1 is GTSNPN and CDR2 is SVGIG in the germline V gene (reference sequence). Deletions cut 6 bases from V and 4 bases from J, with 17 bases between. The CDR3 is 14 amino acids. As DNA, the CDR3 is TGTGCCTGCGGCATTCGGGAGTGGGCAGATACGCAGTATTTT. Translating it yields CACGIREWADTQYF.

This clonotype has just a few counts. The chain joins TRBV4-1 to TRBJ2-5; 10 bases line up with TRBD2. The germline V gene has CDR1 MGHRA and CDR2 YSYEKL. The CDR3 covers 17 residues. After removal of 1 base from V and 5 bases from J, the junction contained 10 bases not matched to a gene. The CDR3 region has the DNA TGCGCCAGCAGCCAAGTAGCGGGGGGCCGGGGAGGGGAGACCCAGTACTTC. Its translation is CASSQVAGGRGGETQYF.

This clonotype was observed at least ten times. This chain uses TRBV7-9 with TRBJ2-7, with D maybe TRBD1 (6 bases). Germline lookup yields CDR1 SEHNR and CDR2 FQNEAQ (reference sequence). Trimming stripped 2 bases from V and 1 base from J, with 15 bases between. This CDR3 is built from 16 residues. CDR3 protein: CASSLSRQVGSYEQYF. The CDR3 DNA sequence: TGTGCCAGCAGCTTATCCCGACAGGTGGGGTCCTACGAGCAGTACTTC.

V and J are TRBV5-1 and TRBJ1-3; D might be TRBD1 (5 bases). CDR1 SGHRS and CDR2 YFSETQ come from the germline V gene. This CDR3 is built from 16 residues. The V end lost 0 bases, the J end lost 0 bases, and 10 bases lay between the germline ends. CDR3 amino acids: CASSLVAGSSGNTIYF. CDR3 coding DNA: TGCGCCAGCAGCTTGGTGGCAGGGAGCTCTGGAAACACCATATATTTT.

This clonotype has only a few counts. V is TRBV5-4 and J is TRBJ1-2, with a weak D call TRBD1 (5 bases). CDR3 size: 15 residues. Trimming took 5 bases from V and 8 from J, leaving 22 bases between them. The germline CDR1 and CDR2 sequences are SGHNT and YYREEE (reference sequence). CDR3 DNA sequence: TGTGCCAGCAGTCCGGCCGGGGGGGACCGGGACGGCTACACCTTC. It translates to CASSPAGGDRDGYTF.

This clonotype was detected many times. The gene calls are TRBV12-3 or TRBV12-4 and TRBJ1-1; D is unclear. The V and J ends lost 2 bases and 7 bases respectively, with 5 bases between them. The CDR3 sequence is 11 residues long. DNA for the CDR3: TGTGCCAGCAGTTTAAGGAGTGAAGCTTTCTTT. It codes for CASSLRSEAFF.

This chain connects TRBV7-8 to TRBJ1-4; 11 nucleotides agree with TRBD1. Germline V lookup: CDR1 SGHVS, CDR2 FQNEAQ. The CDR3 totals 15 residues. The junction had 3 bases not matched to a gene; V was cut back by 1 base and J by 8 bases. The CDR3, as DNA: TGTGCCAGCAGCTTAGAAAGGACAGGGGGCGAAAAACTGTTTTTT. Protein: CASSLERTGGEKLFF.

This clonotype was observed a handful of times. DNA of the CDR3: TGCAGTGCTAGCTTCTCGGGCGACGGCAATCAGCCCCAGCATTTT. Protein: CSASFSGDGNQPQHF. The chain is built from TRBV20-1 and TRBJ1-5; D unresolved. The V gene lost 3 bases and the J gene lost 2 bases, with 14 bases spanning the gap. The V gene's germline CDR1 is DFQATT and CDR2 SNEGSKA (reference sequence). The CDR3 consists of 15 residues.

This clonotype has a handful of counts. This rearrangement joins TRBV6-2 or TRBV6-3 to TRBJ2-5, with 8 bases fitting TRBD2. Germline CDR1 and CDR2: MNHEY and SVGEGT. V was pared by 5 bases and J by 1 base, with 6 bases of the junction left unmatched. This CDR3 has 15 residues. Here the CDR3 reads CASSPLAGGQETQYF. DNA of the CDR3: TGTGCCAGCAGTCCGCTGGCGGGAGGCCAAGAGACCCAGTACTTC.

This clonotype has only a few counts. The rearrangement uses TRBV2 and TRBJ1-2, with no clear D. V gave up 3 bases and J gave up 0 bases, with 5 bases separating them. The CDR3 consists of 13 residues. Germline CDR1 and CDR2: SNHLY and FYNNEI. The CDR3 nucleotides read TGTGCCAGCAGTGACGCTCCTAACTATGGCTACACCTTC. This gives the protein CASSDAPNYGYTF.